These T cell receptor beta chains were read from a single sample in a study of cytomegalovirus exposure and HLA in healthy donors. Method: immunoSEQ multiplex PCR; TCRdb's copy keeps in-frame clones and lacks some. The sample's table shows 200,000 or so clones. Sample: PBMCs. The receptors shown here come from a girl aged 2-15 years in good health and CMV-seropositive. The CDR3 runs from the conserved cysteine through the conserved F or W. Each record gives: V gene, D gene, J gene, CDR3 protein, CDR3 DNA. D genes are given only for firm matches.

>TRBV27|NA|TRBJ2-4
CASSPRSGRGISQGNIQYF
TGTGCCAGCAGCCCTCGGTCGGGTCGAGGAATTAGCCAAGGAAACATTCAGTACTTC
>TRBV29-1|NA|TRBJ1-2
CSVELSRGGYTF
TGCAGCGTTGAACTTAGCAGGGGAGGCTACACCTTC
>TRBV15|NA|TRBJ2-2
CATSISANTGELFF
TGTGCCACCAGCATCAGCGCGAACACCGGGGAGCTGTTTTTT
>TRBV10-3|TRBD2|TRBJ2-7
CAISDQRGGGYEQYF
TGTGCCATCAGTGACCAGCGCGGGGGGGGCTACGAGCAGTACTTC
>TRBV27|TRBD1|TRBJ1-2
CASRPRGRGLAMRRGAIRNGYTF
TGTGCCAGCAGGCCTCGGGGCAGGGGGCTGGCTATGCGTAGAGGCGCCATACGGAATGGCTACACCTTC
>TRBV30|TRBD1|TRBJ2-5
CAWGVGGGETQYF
TGTGCCTGGGGGGTAGGGGGCGGAGAGACCCAGTACTTC
>TRBV7-2|NA|TRBJ2-2
CASTLIGGGANTGELFF
TGTGCCAGCACACTTATAGGGGGGGGCGCAAACACCGGGGAGCTGTTTTTT
>TRBV15|TRBD2|TRBJ2-2
CATSRGAGAGTGELFF
TGTGCCACCAGCAGAGGGGCGGGAGCCGGCACCGGGGAGCTGTTTTTT
>TRBV30|TRBD1|TRBJ1-4
CAWSKGAASNEKLFF
TGTGCCTGGAGTAAGGGGGCAGCTTCTAATGAAAAACTGTTTTTT
>TRBV6-5|TRBD1|TRBJ2-5
CASNSRGRETQYF
TGTGCCAGCAACTCGAGGGGGCGAGAGACCCAGTACTTC
>TRBV6-5|NA|TRBJ1-5
CASSYHGQPQHF
TGTGCCAGCAGTTACCACGGTCAGCCCCAGCATTTT
>TRBV28|NA|TRBJ1-2
CATKVVYGYTF
TGTGCCACCAAAGTAGTCTATGGCTACACCTTC
>TRBV12-5|NA|TRBJ1-2
CASGRDTNYGYTF
TGTGCTAGTGGTCGGGACACCAACTATGGCTACACCTTC
>TRBV5-1|TRBD1|TRBJ2-2
CASSSTGSNTGELFF
TGCGCCAGCAGCTCGACAGGGTCGAACACCGGGGAGCTGTTTTTT
>TRBV5-1|TRBD2|TRBJ2-3
CASSPGLAGATTDTQYF
TGCGCCAGCAGCCCGGGACTAGCGGGAGCAACCACAGATACGCAGTATTTT
>TRBV2|NA|TRBJ1-1
CASSGHVLEAFF
TGTGCCAGCAGTGGACATGTTTTAGAAGCTTTCTTT
>TRBV28|NA|TRBJ2-3
CASSWAGPTSDTQYF
TGTGCCAGCAGTTGGGCGGGTCCAACCTCGGATACGCAGTATTTT
>TRBV13|NA|TRBJ1-4
CASSAPRLGNEKLFF
TGTGCCAGCAGCGCCCCCAGGTTGGGTAATGAAAAACTGTTTTTT
>TRBV19|NA|TRBJ2-5
CASNNLTGPQTQYF
TGTGCCAGTAATAACTTGACAGGCCCACAGACCCAGTACTTC
>TRBV19|TRBD1|TRBJ2-7
CASSTSGQGSLEQYF
TGTGCCAGTAGTACTTCTGGACAGGGGTCCTTGGAGCAGTACTTC
>TRBV18|NA|TRBJ2-5
CASSPLQTGETQYF
TGTGCCAGTTCTCCACTCCAAACGGGAGAGACCCAGTACTTC
>TRBV29-1|NA|TRBJ1-5
CSVAGFDQPQHF
TGCAGCGTTGCGGGGTTCGATCAGCCCCAGCATTTT
>TRBV28|NA|TRBJ1-1
CASSPPDRNTEAFF
TGTGCCAGCAGCCCCCCCGACAGGAACACTGAAGCTTTCTTT
>TRBV6-5|NA|TRBJ2-3
CASSSQTDTQYF
TGTGCCAGCAGCTCACAGACAGATACGCAGTATTTT
>TRBV27|NA|TRBJ1-2
CASRPRGSYGYTF
TGTGCCAGCCGGCCCAGGGGAAGCTATGGCTACACCTTC
>TRBV7-9|TRBD2|TRBJ2-3
CASSLGSGRGGDTQYF
TGTGCCAGCAGCTTAGGGAGCGGGAGAGGCGGAGATACGCAGTATTTT
>TRBV10-3|NA|TRBJ1-2
CAISLDGLRDGYTF
TGTGCCATCAGTCTGGACGGACTTCGGGATGGCTACACCTTC
>TRBV5-8|TRBD1|TRBJ2-7
CASSFYRDRFYEQYF
TGTGCCAGCAGCTTTTACCGGGACAGATTCTACGAGCAGTACTTC
>TRBV7-9|NA|TRBJ1-1
CASSLQGTNTEAFF
TGTGCCAGCAGCTTACAGGGGACGAACACTGAAGCTTTCTTT
>TRBV7-3|TRBD1|TRBJ2-2
CASSLNRGHNTGELFF
TGTGCCAGCAGCTTAAACAGGGGCCATAACACCGGGGAGCTGTTTTTT
>TRBV11-3|TRBD1|TRBJ2-2
CASSSHRTGPINTGELFF
TGTGCCAGCAGCTCCCACCGGACAGGTCCCATCAACACCGGGGAGCTGTTTTTT
>TRBV5-4|TRBD1|TRBJ1-1
CASSYPGTGEIPNTEAFF
TGTGCCAGCAGCTATCCCGGGACAGGGGAGATCCCGAACACTGAAGCTTTCTTT
>TRBV18|NA|TRBJ1-3
CASSREVLSFSGNTIYF
TGTGCCAGCTCAAGGGAGGTTTTGAGCTTCTCTGGAAACACCATATATTTT
>TRBV14|TRBD2|TRBJ2-3
CASSPLLLAATDTQYF
TGTGCCAGCAGCCCCCTCTTACTAGCGGCCACAGATACGCAGTATTTT
>TRBV11-2|NA|TRBJ2-5
CASSLGDPAGETQYF
TGTGCCAGCAGCTTAGGCGACCCAGCAGGGGAGACCCAGTACTTC
>TRBV2|NA|TRBJ2-5
CASSGIGTPEFQETQYF
TGTGCCAGCAGTGGCATCGGGACACCGGAGTTCCAAGAGACCCAGTACTTC
>TRBV27|TRBD2|TRBJ2-7
CASSVSGNNEQYF
TGTGCCAGCAGTGTTAGCGGGAACAACGAGCAGTACTTC
>TRBV10-2|NA|TRBJ2-7
CVSSAAPRGSYEQYF
TGCGTCAGCAGTGCGGCACCAAGGGGCTCCTACGAGCAGTACTTC
>TRBV6-5|NA|TRBJ1-1
CASSYGGADTEAFF
TGTGCCAGCAGTTATGGGGGGGCGGACACTGAAGCTTTCTTT
>TRBV25-1|TRBD1|TRBJ2-5
CASSPSGGTGGAGETQYF
TGTGCCAGCAGTCCCAGCGGGGGGACAGGGGGCGCGGGGGAGACCCAGTACTTC
>TRBV29-1|NA|TRBJ1-2
CSVGKQGTTPNGGYTF
TGCAGCGTTGGAAAACAGGGAACTACTCCAAATGGTGGCTACACCTTC
>TRBV6-1|TRBD2|TRBJ2-1
CASSGRTGKLAGGLLF
TGTGCCAGCAGTGGGAGGACAGGGAAACTAGCGGGAGGTCTACTCTTC
>TRBV13|TRBD2|TRBJ2-7
CASSLRLAEAYEQYF
TGTGCCAGCAGCTTAAGGCTAGCGGAAGCCTACGAGCAGTACTTC
>TRBV18|NA|TRBJ2-7
CASSPTGAYEQYF
TGTGCCAGCTCACCAACGGGAGCATACGAGCAGTACTTC
>TRBV6-1|TRBD1|TRBJ1-2
CASVRTGVNYGYTF
TGTGCCAGCGTTAGGACAGGGGTCAACTATGGCTACACCTTC
>TRBV28|TRBD2|TRBJ2-7
CASWGGTSGGISTGEQYF
TGTGCCAGCTGGGGGGGTACTAGCGGAGGAATATCGACGGGGGAGCAGTACTTC
>TRBV5-1|TRBD1|TRBJ2-7
CASSLGGQGYEQYF
TGCGCCAGCAGCTTGGGCGGACAGGGTTACGAGCAGTACTTC
>TRBV5-1|TRBD1|TRBJ2-3
CASSGGQGVTDTQYF
TGCGCCAGCAGCGGGGGACAGGGGGTCACAGATACGCAGTATTTT
>TRBV11-2|NA|TRBJ1-1
CASSSHRTGSYVNTEAFF
TGTGCCAGCAGCTCCCACCGTACAGGGTCTTATGTGAACACTGAAGCTTTCTTT
>TRBV11-2|NA|TRBJ2-7
CASSLNGQTYEQYF
TGTGCCAGCAGCTTAAATGGACAGACCTACGAGCAGTACTTC
>TRBV7-3|NA|TRBJ2-2
CASSLAEEGAGGELFF
TGTGCCAGCAGCCTAGCCGAGGAGGGGGCGGGCGGGGAGCTGTTTTTT
>TRBV25-1|TRBD1|TRBJ1-5
CASSDSSFTDRDNQPQHF
TGTGCCAGCAGTGACTCCTCGTTCACGGACAGGGACAATCAGCCCCAGCATTTT
>TRBV9|NA|TRBJ2-3
CASGRLSTDTQYF
TGTGCCAGCGGCAGGCTTAGCACAGATACGCAGTATTTT